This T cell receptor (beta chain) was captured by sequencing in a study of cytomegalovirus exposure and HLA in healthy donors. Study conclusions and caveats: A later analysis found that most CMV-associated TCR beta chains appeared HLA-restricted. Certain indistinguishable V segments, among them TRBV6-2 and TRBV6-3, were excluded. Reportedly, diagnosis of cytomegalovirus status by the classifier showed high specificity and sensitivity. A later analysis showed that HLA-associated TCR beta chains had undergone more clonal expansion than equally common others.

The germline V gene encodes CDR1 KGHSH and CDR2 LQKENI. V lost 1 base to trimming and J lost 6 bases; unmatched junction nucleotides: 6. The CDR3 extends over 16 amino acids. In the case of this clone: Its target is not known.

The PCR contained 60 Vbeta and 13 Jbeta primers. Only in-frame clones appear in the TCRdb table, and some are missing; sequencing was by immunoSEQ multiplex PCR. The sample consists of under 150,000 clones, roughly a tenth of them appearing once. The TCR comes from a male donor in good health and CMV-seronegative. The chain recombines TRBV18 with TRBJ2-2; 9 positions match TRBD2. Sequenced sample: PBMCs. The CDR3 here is CASSPLQREVPGELFF. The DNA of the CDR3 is TGTGCCAGCTCACCACTACAGCGGGAGGTCCCCGGGGAGCTGTTTTTT.